The source of this T cell receptor beta chain is a study of T-cell reconstitution after alpha-beta-depleted transplantation in children (TCRdb year 2016). Study-wide context: The study quantitatively tracked T-cell immune reconstitution after TCRalphabeta/CD19-depleted allogeneic hematopoietic cell transplantation in children using TCR repertoire profiling. Summary of the overall study and its limitations: Hyperexpanded clone frequencies declined over subsequent months; after one year, T-cell counts and TCRbeta diversity were mostly attributed to newly produced T cells. In some patients, the high TCRbeta diversity seen at day 60 was put down to recipient T cells and intrathymic progenitors that had survived conditioning. Apparently early alphabetaT-cell count recovery about two months after transplant reportedly relied on only several hundred rapidly expanded clones derived from non-depleted graft cells.

This clonotype was found a few times. No cognate antigen has been identified for it. Base qualities are not at hand, and no much larger clone is one base apart. What the treatment or condition label conveys for this sample: allogeneic hematopoietic cell transplantation with graft depleted of TCRalphabeta T cells and CD19 B cells. The children who served as transplant recipients had been given grafts of TCRalphabeta/CD19-depleted allogeneic hematopoietic cells. Relative to germline, V is missing 1 base and J is missing 4 bases, with 1 base of the junction outside any gene match. CDR1 is given as MGHRA and CDR2 as YSYEKL, both from the germline V gene. The cysteine opens and the phenylalanine closes a CDR3 of 14 amino acids. Just the 42-base CDR3 DNA is kept, in frame starting at base 1. The library was produced with PCR. Sequencing was carried out with an Illumina HiSeq 2500. Molecular barcoding was employed in the preparation of TCR libraries, with unique molecular identifiers being used to normalize TCRbeta repertoire quantification. The public sequencing data were trimmed at Q25 with fastp and processed into clonotypes with MiXCR by TCRdb, which kept only in-frame beta chains. Each entry merges the rows of one CDR3 protein and shows their most common DNA and genes. For this sample the table gives about 420,000 distinct CDR3 sequences, of which around 16% were detected only once. Jointly, the top ten make up 25% to 30% of the sample.

The sequencing used PBMCs, mostly from graft donor cells, collected 360 days after TCRalphabeta/CD19-depleted stem cell transplant. The clonotype comes from a boy younger than two who had a stem cell transplant for Wiskott-Aldrich syndrome, so the T cells may come from the graft donor. Here the chain combines TRBV4-1 and TRBJ2-5, with TRBD2 matching 9 junction bases. The CDR3 reads CASSQGTSAETQYF. The DNA sequence follows: TGCGCCAGCAGCCAAGGGACTAGCGCAGAGACCCAGTACTTC.